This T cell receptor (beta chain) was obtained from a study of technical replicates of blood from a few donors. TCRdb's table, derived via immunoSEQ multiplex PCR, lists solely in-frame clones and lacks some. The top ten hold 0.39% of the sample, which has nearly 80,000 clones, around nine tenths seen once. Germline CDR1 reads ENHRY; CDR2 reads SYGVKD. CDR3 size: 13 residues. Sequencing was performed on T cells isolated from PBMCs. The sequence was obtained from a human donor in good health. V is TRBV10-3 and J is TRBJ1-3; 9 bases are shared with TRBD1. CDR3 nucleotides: TGTGGCTCTCGGGACAGGGTGGCAGACACCATATATTTT. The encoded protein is CGSRDRVADTIYF.